The 25 T cell receptor beta chains given below trace back to one sample, sequenced in a study of CD8 T cells in ankylosing spondylitis. TCRdb fed the 5' RACE reads into MiXCR, producing one record per CDR3 protein. The sample includes more than 250,000 distinct CDR3 sequences, around a tenth of them seen just once. Sequenced sample: blood, either unsorted or a sorted T cell fraction (not recorded which). These receptors all come from a female donor with ankylosing spondylitis or in good health (not recorded which).

This clonotype was recorded at least ten times. The chain carries TRBV5-1 and TRBJ2-1; D possibly corresponds to TRBD1 (8 bases). Trimming left V 6 bases short and J 2 bases short, with 18 bases between. The CDR3 covers 16 residues. Germline CDR1 SGHRS, CDR2 YFSETQ. The CDR3 here is CASTQGGTGTYNEQFF. Written as DNA, the CDR3 is TGCGCCAGCACCCAGGGGGGGACAGGCACCTACAATGAGCAGTTCTTC.

This clonotype was counted ten times or more. V and J are TRBV20-1 and TRBJ2-1; 13 nucleotides align to TRBD2. In germline, CDR1 is DFQATT, CDR2 SNEGSKA (reference sequence). V lost 5 bases to trimming and J lost 5 bases; unmatched junction nucleotides: 9. CDR3 length: 16 residues. CDR3 coding DNA: TGCAGTGCTCCACGGACTAGCGGGAGCGTCGACAATGAGCAGTTCTTC. Its translation is CSAPRTSGSVDNEQFF.

The table lists this clonotype with a few counts. This chain uses TRBV6-2 or TRBV6-3 with TRBJ1-2, with unresolved D. Germline V CDR1 and CDR2: MNHEY, SVGEGT. With 5 bases removed from V and 7 bases from J, the gap between germline ends came to 14 bases. The CDR3 has 13 residues. Written as DNA, the CDR3 is TGTGCCAGCAGTCGCGACGAGAGGAGTGGCTACACCTTC. It yields the protein CASSRDERSGYTF.

This clonotype showed up many times. The rearrangement joins TRBV12-3 or TRBV12-4 to TRBJ2-1, with a weak D call TRBD2 (5 bases). V was shortened by 1 base and J by 9 bases, with 13 bases between the two germline ends. This CDR3 spans 14 amino acids. CDR3: CASSLGGDRGEQFF. In DNA form, the CDR3 reads TGTGCCAGCAGTTTAGGTGGTGACCGGGGTGAGCAGTTCTTC.

The chain uses TRBV19 and TRBJ1-4, with 10 bases matching TRBD1. The CDR3 consists of 16 residues. Germline V gives CDR1 LNHDA, CDR2 SQIVND (reference sequence). The junction had 6 bases not matched to a gene; V was cut back by 5 bases and J by 3 bases. The CDR3 loop reads CASSPTGQGANEKLFF. The CDR3 DNA sequence: TGTGCCAGTAGTCCGACCGGACAGGGGGCTAATGAAAAACTGTTTTTT.

This clonotype has a count of ten or more. The V and J genes are TRBV20-1 and TRBJ2-1, with TRBD1 as a possible D gene (5 bases). The V gene lost 4 bases and the J gene lost 0 bases, with 10 bases spanning the gap. The CDR3 totals 14 residues. CDR1 DFQATT and CDR2 SNEGSKA come from the germline V gene (reference sequence). CDR3 region: CSAIRGFSYNEQFF. CDR3 coding DNA: TGCAGTGCTATTAGGGGATTCTCCTACAATGAGCAGTTCTTC.

This clonotype was picked up many times. The chain employs TRBV20-1 and TRBJ2-1, with D possibly TRBD2 on 6 matching bases. The CDR3 runs 15 residues. The germline V gene encodes CDR1 DFQATT and CDR2 SNEGSKA (reference sequence). V lost 6 bases and J 9 bases, leaving 24 bases between the germline ends. CDR3 in DNA: TGCAGTGCCACCGGGGACTCCCCTCACAGTGGTGAGCAGTTCTTC. This encodes CSATGDSPHSGEQFF.

This clonotype was found many times. This rearrangement joins TRBV27 to TRBJ2-7; D ambiguous. The CDR3 consists of 12 residues. The germline gives CDR1 MNHEY, CDR2 SMNVEV (reference sequence). Trimming cost V 6 bases and J 6 bases, with 12 bases left between them. The chain's CDR3 is CASSPPLVEQYF. The CDR3 DNA reads as TGTGCCAGCAGCCCCCCCCTTGTCGAGCAGTACTTC.

This clonotype showed up many times. The V call is TRBV12-3 or TRBV12-4, the J call TRBJ1-1; D is unresolved. The V gene lost 2 bases and the J gene lost 7 bases, with 8 bases spanning the gap. The CDR3 covers 12 residues. The CDR3 region is CASSLNPNEAFF. The CDR3 DNA reads TGTGCCAGCAGTTTAAATCCCAATGAAGCTTTCTTT.

This chain links TRBV29-1 with TRBJ1-2; TRBD1 matches 7 bases. Germline V gene lookup returns CDR1 SQVTM and CDR2 ANQGSEA. The trim removed 7 bases at V and 8 bases at J, leaving 16 bases unmatched. The CDR3 spans 14 residues. CDR3 amino acids: CSASYRGDPIGYTF. The DNA of the CDR3 is TGCAGCGCCTCTTACAGGGGCGACCCCATCGGCTACACCTTC.

This clonotype was seen ten or more times. This sequence joins TRBV20-1 and TRBJ1-2; a weak D match, TRBD1 (6 bases). The V gene's germline CDR1 is DFQATT and CDR2 SNEGSKA (reference sequence). The CDR3 runs 12 residues. Deletions cut 6 bases from V and 6 bases from J, with 14 bases between. This chain's CDR3 is CSAGDRLDGYTF. As DNA, the CDR3 is TGCAGTGCGGGCGACAGGTTGGATGGCTACACCTTC.

Notes on this clonotype: This may be a read error: a much more frequent sequence differs by one nucleotide. The missing conserved phenylalanine or tryptophan at the end of this CDR3 makes a read error likely. The chain couples TRBV12-3 or TRBV12-4 to TRBJ2-2; D is possibly TRBD1 (5 bases). The CDR3 sequence is 14 residues long. Between the trimmed V and J ends, which lost 5 bases and 3 bases, there was a span of 10 bases. CDR3 sequence: CASSRQTHTGELFL. In DNA form, the CDR3 reads TGTGCCAGCAGTCGACAGACGCACACCGGGGAGCTGTTTTTA.

The V call is TRBV4-1, the J call TRBJ1-4; no reliable D call. V was shortened by 0 bases and J by 13 bases, with 24 bases between the two germline ends. CDR1 and CDR2 (germline): MGHRA, YSYEKL. CDR3 length: 17 amino acids. The CDR3 protein is CASSQDEKRTRRLRLFF. In DNA, the CDR3 is TGCGCCAGCAGCCAAGACGAGAAAAGGACCCGGCGGCTCAGACTGTTTTTT.

This clonotype was observed many times. The V call is TRBV20-1, the J call TRBJ1-1; no firm D call. The CDR3 is 13 residues long. Germline lookup yields CDR1 DFQATT and CDR2 SNEGSKA (reference sequence). Deletions cut 1 base from V and 6 bases from J, with 12 bases between. This chain's CDR3 is CSARVWASAEAFF. In DNA, the CDR3 is TGCAGTGCTAGAGTGTGGGCTTCTGCTGAAGCTTTCTTT.

This clonotype was seen repeatedly, ten times or more. The chain joins TRBV24-1 to TRBJ2-1; possibly TRBD1 for D (5 bases). The CDR3 sequence is 13 residues long. Germline assignment: CDR1 KGHDR and CDR2 SFDVKD. Trimming took off 4 bases at V and 7 bases at J, with 10 bases between the two ends. The CDR3 nucleotides read TGTGCCACCAGTGACCAGGGTTGGAATGAGCAGTTCTTC. It translates to CATSDQGWNEQFF.

This clonotype was counted ten times or more. The chain is built from TRBV7-9 and TRBJ1-4, with TRBD1 matching over 8 bases. The CDR3 length is 15 residues. Losses at the gene ends were 3 bases for V and 4 bases for J; bases not matched to a gene: 4. Germline CDR1 SEHNR, CDR2 FQNEAQ (reference sequence). CDR3 in amino acids: CASSFGQGVNEKLFF. The CDR3, as DNA: TGTGCCAGCAGCTTCGGACAGGGCGTTAATGAAAAACTGTTTTTT.

This clonotype has only a few counts. The rearrangement links TRBV18 to TRBJ2-4; possibly TRBD2 for D (6 bases). CDR3 length equals 14 residues. V lost 5 bases, J lost 6 bases, and 14 bases lay in between. Germline CDR1 KGHSH, CDR2 LQKENI. CDR3 region: CASSATRGVNIQYF. The CDR3 DNA reads TGTGCCAGCTCAGCCACCCGCGGGGTAAACATTCAGTACTTC.

This clonotype was detected ten times or more. The gene calls are TRBV5-1 and TRBJ2-3; D is tentatively TRBD1 or TRBD2 (5 bases each). This CDR3 has 15 residues. Trimming took off 4 bases at V and 3 bases at J, with 15 bases between the two ends. From germline, CDR1 is SGHRS and CDR2 YFSETQ. CDR3 sequence: CASSPERGATDTQYF. CDR3 coding DNA: TGCGCCAGCAGCCCGGAAAGAGGGGCGACAGATACGCAGTATTTT.

This clonotype was observed a few times. The chain joins TRBV7-9 to TRBJ2-7; the match to TRBD2 covers 7 bases. Germline V gives CDR1 SEHNR, CDR2 FQNEAQ (reference sequence). The CDR3 is 16 amino acids. V trimming: 4 bases; J trimming: 6 bases; junction bases outside the gene matches: 15. This CDR3 is CASSYPLGAGRFEQYF. The CDR3 DNA follows: TGTGCCAGCAGCTACCCCCTCGGAGCGGGGAGGTTCGAGCAGTACTTC.

This clonotype was picked up many times. CDR3 protein: CSAKARREINEQFF. CDR3 nucleotide sequence: TGCAGTGCCAAGGCGAGGAGGGAGATCAATGAGCAGTTCTTC. The genes are TRBV20-1 and TRBJ2-1; possibly TRBD2 for D (6 bases). There are 14 residues in the CDR3. Germline-derived CDR1 and CDR2 are DFQATT and SNEGSKA (reference sequence). Trimming left V 6 bases short and J 6 bases short, with 18 bases between.

This clonotype was seen ten or more times. The CDR3 DNA is TGCGCCAGCAGCTCGGGACTAGCGGGAATCGATGAGCAGTTCTTC. Amino acids: CASSSGLAGIDEQFF. The chain carries TRBV5-1 and TRBJ2-1, with 13 bases matching TRBD2. Germline CDR1 SGHRS, CDR2 YFSETQ. V dropped 3 bases and J dropped 8; count of bases not matched to a gene: 5. CDR3 length: 15 residues.

This clonotype was found many times. J is TRBJ2-5 and V is TRBV20-1; D perhaps matches TRBD2 (6 bases). CDR1 is DFQATT and CDR2 is SNEGSKA in the germline V gene (reference sequence). The CDR3 contains 14 residues. Trimming took 1 base from V and 5 from J, leaving 14 bases between them. CDR3 in amino acids: CSARGLGLAETQYF. The CDR3 DNA reads as TGCAGTGCTAGAGGTCTGGGGCTAGCGGAGACCCAGTACTTC.

This clonotype was seen ten or more times. The DNA of the CDR3 is TGTGCCAGCAGCTTAGTCACCGGCACAACCGACTTTTACGAGCAGTACTTC. Its translation: CASSLVTGTTDFYEQYF. The chain recombines TRBV7-8 with TRBJ2-7; D call uncertain. V was pared by 1 base and J by 4 bases, with 20 bases between. The CDR3 sequence is 17 residues long. Germline CDR1 and CDR2: SGHVS and FQNEAQ.

The V and J genes are TRBV6-2 or TRBV6-3 and TRBJ1-1; TRBD1 matches at 9 bases. The V gene end was trimmed by 7 bases and the J gene end by 1 base; junction bases not matched to a gene: 7. The CDR3 contains 15 residues. Germline V gene lookup returns CDR1 MNHEY and CDR2 SVGEGT. The CDR3 DNA sequence: TGTGCCAGCACCGAAGAACAGGGGGCGAACACTGAAGCTTTCTTT. Translating gives CASTEEQGANTEAFF.

This clonotype was counted at least ten times. The genes are TRBV20-1 and TRBJ2-1, with TRBD2 matching over 9 bases. Germline V lookup: CDR1 DFQATT, CDR2 SNEGSKA (reference sequence). V gave up 3 bases and J gave up 1 base; unmatched junction bases: 4. The CDR3 covers 15 residues. The CDR3 bases are TGCAGTGCTAGCTTGCTAGCGGGATCCTACAATGAGCAGTTCTTC. Translated, it gives CSASLLAGSYNEQFF.